This T cell receptor (beta chain) originates from a study of shared clonotypes between healthy human individuals. Findings and limits, study-wide: Measured sharing among donors was expected to vary with sequencing depth.

Cells designated naive CD8 were CD45RO-negative and were positively selected for CCR7, with terminally differentiated effector memory CD45RA+ cells excluded. Sequencing used immunoSEQ multiplex PCR; TCRdb keeps in-frame clones, though not all of them. The data hold fewer than 800,000 clones, with about 91% observed a single time. This CDR3 comprises 16 residues. The germline V gene encodes CDR1 MNHEY and CDR2 SMNVEV (reference sequence). Trimming pared 0 bases from V and 0 bases from J, leaving 9 bases between. With regard to this clone: Its antigen is currently unknown.

The TCR comes from a man aged 25 to 40 in good health. The sequenced material came from naive CD8+ T cells sorted from blood. The rearrangement links TRBV27 to TRBJ2-1; TRBD2 might be the D (5 bases). CDR3 sequence: CASSLSLSGSYNEQFF. The CDR3 region has the DNA TGTGCCAGCAGTTTATCGCTCAGCGGCTCCTACAATGAGCAGTTCTTC.